This T cell receptor beta chain was found in a study of CD8 T cells in ankylosing spondylitis. Study findings and constraints: Both synovial fluid and blood in reactive arthritis had previously been reported to carry some motif variants. Reported data indicate significant enrichment of disease-linked clones within matched ankylosing spondylitis synovial fluid. Ankylosing spondylitis blood appeared to carry a characteristic TCR beta motif of eight or nine highly homologous variants. Within peripheral blood, clones linked to disease were CD8+ and relatively rare.

Germline CDR1 and CDR2: KGHDR and SFDVKD. V lost 0 bases and J 5 bases, leaving 12 bases between the germline ends. CDR3 length: 15 residues. Each TCR beta library was made by quantitative 5'-RACE that incorporated molecular barcodes. TCRdb called the 5' RACE reads again in MiXCR, with one record for every CDR3 protein. The data show some 840,000 distinct CDR3 sequences, 10% to 15% seen once. This clonotype came up many times. What it binds is unknown. The sequenced sample consisted of blood, either unsorted or a sorted T cell fraction (not recorded which). The source of this sequence is a male donor with ankylosing spondylitis. The V and J genes are TRBV24-1 and TRBJ2-5, with D perhaps assigned TRBD1 or TRBD2 (5 bases each). The CDR3: CATSDLDGAKETQYF. The CDR3 DNA reads TGTGCCACCAGTGATTTGGACGGGGCCAAGGAGACCCAGTACTTC.